The present TCR beta chain was sequenced within a study of T cells after yellow fever vaccination. MiXCR, run by TCRdb on the 5' RACE reads, gives a single entry per CDR3 protein. Of approximately 93,000 distinct CDR3 sequences in the sample, under 6.5% were seen once. This CDR3 is built from 15 residues. V was trimmed by 2 bases and J by 2 bases, leaving 12 bases between them. Germline V gene data show CDR1 as SGHTA and CDR2 as FQGNSA. Study-wide findings and caveats: A limited proportion of clonotypes was detected within both the CD4 and CD8 compartments. Booster samples showed a return of most primary-vaccination clones (around 96% CD4, approximately 88% CD8).

The table lists this clonotype with a few counts. The antigen is undetermined. The clonotype was recovered from a man aged 18 to 29 who received the YFV17D yellow fever vaccine. The V call is TRBV7-2, the J call TRBJ1-2, with D uncertain. Material: CD8+ T cells sorted from PBMCs, obtained 10 days after the yellow fever booster vaccination. CDR3 in amino acids: CASSLNRLLNYGYTF. The CDR3 coding sequence is TGTGCCAGCAGCTTAAACAGACTACTAAACTATGGCTACACCTTC.